This entry concerns a single TCR beta chain. The sample comes from a study of blood T cell repertoires in COVID-19. Trimming left V 7 bases short and J 11 bases short, with 14 bases between. This CDR3 is 11 amino acids long. In the original processing: For nucleated cells, counts were estimated from reference gene primer amplification. Clones were read by immunoSEQ multiplex PCR, and TCRdb kept only the in-frame ones, dropping some. The DNA was the basis for D and trimming; V, J and clone size are from that table. The table includes 300,000 to 400,000 clones, about 90% detected once. Sequencing used peripheral blood. This sequence was found in a woman between 18 and 29 years old who had recovered from COVID-19. V is TRBV23-1 and J is TRBJ1-1; D is undetermined. TRBV23-1 is sorted into the ORF group, with uncertain function. CDR3 coding DNA: TGCGCCAGCACGAGGATTAAGAGGGCTTTCTTT. Protein product: CASTRIKRAFF.